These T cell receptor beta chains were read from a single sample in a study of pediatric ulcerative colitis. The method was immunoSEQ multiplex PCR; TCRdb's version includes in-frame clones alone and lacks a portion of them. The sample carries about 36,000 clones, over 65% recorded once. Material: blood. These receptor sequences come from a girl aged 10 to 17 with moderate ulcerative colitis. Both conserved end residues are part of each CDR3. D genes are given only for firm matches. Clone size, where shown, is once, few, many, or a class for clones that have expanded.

CDR3aa: CASSESGGNTEAFF
CDR3nt: TGTGCCAGCAGTGAATCCGGGGGGAACACTGAAGCTTTCTTT
d_gene: .
v_gene: TRBV6-1
j_gene: TRBJ1-1
len: 14
abundance: .

CDR3aa: CASSDPGQGGIYGYTF
CDR3nt: TGTGCCAGCAGTGACCCGGGACAGGGAGGGATCTATGGCTACACCTTC
d_gene: TRBD1
v_gene: TRBV25-1
j_gene: TRBJ1-2
len: 16
abundance: .

CDR3aa: CASSSPAGNYGYTF
CDR3nt: TGTGCCAGCAGCTCCCCGGCGGGGAACTATGGCTACACCTTC
d_gene: .
v_gene: TRBV7-2
j_gene: TRBJ1-2
len: 14
abundance: .

CDR3aa: CASSNLRRTSRGWGTEAFF
CDR3nt: TGTGCCAGCAGTAACCTGAGGAGGACAAGCCGAGGATGGGGCACTGAAGCTTTCTTT
d_gene: .
v_gene: TRBV2
j_gene: TRBJ1-1
len: 19
abundance: .

CDR3aa: CASSAFGTVIGSPLHF
CDR3nt: TGTGCCAGCAGCGCCTTTGGGACGGTGATAGGTTCACCCCTCCACTTT
d_gene: .
v_gene: TRBV7-9
j_gene: TRBJ1-6
len: 16
abundance: .

CDR3aa: CASSPGETQYF
CDR3nt: TGTGCCAGCAGTCCGGGGGAGACCCAGTACTTC
d_gene: .
v_gene: TRBV2
j_gene: TRBJ2-5
len: 11
abundance: .

CDR3aa: CASSVDTGASEQYF
CDR3nt: TGTGCCAGCAGCGTAGATACGGGGGCGAGCGAGCAGTACTTC
d_gene: .
v_gene: TRBV9
j_gene: TRBJ2-7
len: 14
abundance: .

CDR3aa: CASSLMGGNTEAFF
CDR3nt: TGTGCCAGCAGCTTAATGGGGGGGAACACTGAAGCTTTCTTT
d_gene: .
v_gene: TRBV7-9
j_gene: TRBJ1-1
len: 14
abundance: .

CDR3aa: CASSFTGLAGEDGNTQYF
CDR3nt: TGTGCCAGCAGTTTCACCGGACTAGCGGGAGAGGACGGAAATACGCAGTATTTT
d_gene: TRBD2
v_gene: TRBV2
j_gene: TRBJ2-3
len: 18
abundance: .

CDR3aa: CASSYTGLVNDNEQFF
CDR3nt: TGTGCCAGCAGTTACACAGGACTAGTGAACGACAATGAGCAGTTCTTC
d_gene: TRBD2
v_gene: TRBV6-5
j_gene: TRBJ2-1
len: 16
abundance: .

CDR3aa: CSVGGHQANYGYTF
CDR3nt: TGCAGCGTTGGAGGTCACCAAGCTAACTATGGCTACACCTTC
d_gene: .
v_gene: TRBV29-1
j_gene: TRBJ1-2
len: 14
abundance: .

CDR3aa: CSCADGETQYF
CDR3nt: TGCAGCTGTGCCGATGGGGAGACCCAGTACTTC
d_gene: .
v_gene: TRBV29-1
j_gene: TRBJ2-5
len: 11
abundance: .

CDR3aa: CASSLDTGSQPQHF
CDR3nt: TGTGCCAGCAGCTTGGATACAGGGTCCCAGCCCCAGCATTTT
d_gene: .
v_gene: TRBV5-8
j_gene: TRBJ1-5
len: 14
abundance: .

CDR3aa: CASSLGRDHNEQFF
CDR3nt: TGTGCCAGCAGCTTAGGTAGGGACCACAATGAGCAGTTCTTC
d_gene: .
v_gene: TRBV7-8
j_gene: TRBJ2-1
len: 14
abundance: .

CDR3aa: CASSFSGGKGETQYF
CDR3nt: TGTGCCAGCAGCTTCTCAGGGGGGAAGGGAGAGACCCAGTACTTC
d_gene: .
v_gene: TRBV11-2
j_gene: TRBJ2-5
len: 15
abundance: .

CDR3aa: CASSARTGTSGYNEQFF
CDR3nt: TGTGCCAGCAGTGCGAGGACCGGGACTAGCGGCTACAATGAGCAGTTCTTC
d_gene: TRBD2
v_gene: TRBV25-1
j_gene: TRBJ2-1
len: 17
abundance: .

CDR3aa: CASSHILDVEAFF
CDR3nt: TGTGCCAGCAGCCACATCCTGGATGTTGAAGCTTTCTTT
d_gene: .
v_gene: TRBV14
j_gene: TRBJ1-1
len: 13
abundance: .

CDR3aa: CASSATGLRYGYTF
CDR3nt: TGTGCCAGCAGCGCGACAGGGCTCCGCTATGGCTACACCTTC
d_gene: TRBD1
v_gene: TRBV5-5
j_gene: TRBJ1-2
len: 14
abundance: .

CDR3aa: CASNGALAGPPLTGELFF
CDR3nt: TGTGCCTCCAACGGTGCACTAGCGGGACCCCCTCTCACCGGGGAGCTGTTTTTT
d_gene: TRBD2
v_gene: TRBV2
j_gene: TRBJ2-2
len: 18
abundance: .

CDR3aa: CATSSRRTANNSPLHF
CDR3nt: TGTGCCACCAGCTCCCGAAGAACGGCGAATAATTCACCCCTCCACTTT
d_gene: .
v_gene: TRBV15
j_gene: TRBJ1-6
len: 16
abundance: few

CDR3aa: CAISAGDGNTIYF
CDR3nt: TGCGCCATCTCCGCTGGAGATGGAAACACCATATATTTT
d_gene: .
v_gene: TRBV4-1
j_gene: TRBJ1-3
len: 13
abundance: .

CDR3aa: CASSWQGDGDTEAFF
CDR3nt: TGTGCCAGCAGCTGGCAGGGGGATGGGGACACTGAAGCTTTCTTT
d_gene: TRBD1
v_gene: TRBV7-9
j_gene: TRBJ1-1
len: 15
abundance: .

CDR3aa: CASSSGPMAEAFF
CDR3nt: TGCGCCAGCAGCTCCGGTCCCATGGCTGAAGCTTTCTTT
d_gene: .
v_gene: TRBV5-1
j_gene: TRBJ1-1
len: 13
abundance: .

CDR3aa: CASSILEFNEQFF
CDR3nt: TGTGCCAGTAGTATTCTGGAATTCAATGAGCAGTTCTTC
d_gene: .
v_gene: TRBV19
j_gene: TRBJ2-1
len: 13
abundance: once

CDR3aa: CASSLEDRAREQYF
CDR3nt: TGTGCCAGCAGCTTAGAGGACAGGGCTCGAGAGCAGTACTTC
d_gene: TRBD1
v_gene: TRBV7-9
j_gene: TRBJ2-7
len: 14
abundance: .

CDR3aa: CAWSAPSIRTLFF
CDR3nt: TGTGCCTGGAGCGCGCCCTCCATACGAACACTGTTTTTT
d_gene: .
v_gene: TRBV30
j_gene: TRBJ1-4
len: 13
abundance: .

CDR3aa: CASSSPVCNTHGEKLFF
CDR3nt: TGTGCCAGCAGTTCGCCGGTTTGTAATACACATGGGGAAAAACTGTTTTTT
d_gene: .
v_gene: TRBV6-9
j_gene: TRBJ1-4
len: 17
abundance: .

CDR3aa: CASSTQGPYEQYF
CDR3nt: TGTGCCAGTAGTACTCAGGGGCCCTACGAGCAGTACTTC
d_gene: .
v_gene: TRBV19
j_gene: TRBJ2-7
len: 13
abundance: .

CDR3aa: CASSVTGTSIGDTQYF
CDR3nt: TGTGCCAGCAGCGTCACCGGGACTAGCATAGGAGATACGCAGTATTTT
d_gene: TRBD2
v_gene: TRBV9
j_gene: TRBJ2-3
len: 16
abundance: .

CDR3aa: CASSQETGPGNTIYF
CDR3nt: TGCGCCAGCAGCCAGGAAACAGGGCCCGGAAACACCATATATTTT
d_gene: .
v_gene: TRBV4-3
j_gene: TRBJ1-3
len: 15
abundance: .

CDR3aa: CASSRGGGEVTEAFF
CDR3nt: TGTGCCAGCTCCCGCGGCGGGGGCGAGGTCACTGAAGCTTTCTTT
d_gene: .
v_gene: TRBV18
j_gene: TRBJ1-1
len: 15
abundance: few

CDR3aa: CASSGQAGRETQYF
CDR3nt: TGTGCCAGCAGCGGGCAGGCGGGCAGAGAGACCCAGTACTTC
d_gene: .
v_gene: TRBV7-2
j_gene: TRBJ2-5
len: 14
abundance: .

CDR3aa: CASSELASGASSTDTQYF
CDR3nt: TGTGCCAGCAGTGAACTTGCTAGCGGGGCTTCTAGCACAGATACGCAGTATTTT
d_gene: TRBD2
v_gene: TRBV2
j_gene: TRBJ2-3
len: 18
abundance: once

CDR3aa: CASRGGHLYEQYF
CDR3nt: TGTGCCAGCAGGGGGGGACACCTCTACGAGCAGTACTTC
d_gene: .
v_gene: TRBV28
j_gene: TRBJ2-7
len: 13
abundance: .

CDR3aa: CASSSQTGIGELFF
CDR3nt: TGTGCCAGCAGTTCTCAGACAGGCATCGGGGAGCTGTTTTTT
d_gene: .
v_gene: TRBV27
j_gene: TRBJ2-2
len: 14
abundance: .

CDR3aa: CASSFGRGAGVDTQYF
CDR3nt: TGTGCCAGCAGCTTTGGTCGGGGAGCAGGCGTGGATACGCAGTATTTT
d_gene: .
v_gene: TRBV5-8
j_gene: TRBJ2-3
len: 16
abundance: .

CDR3aa: CASSLRAGVGYTF
CDR3nt: TGTGCCAGCAGCTTGAGGGCAGGGGTCGGCTACACCTTC
d_gene: .
v_gene: TRBV5-6
j_gene: TRBJ1-2
len: 13
abundance: few

CDR3aa: CASSSNTRYSGKTEAFF
CDR3nt: TGTGCCAGCAGCTCTAATACGCGGTACTCGGGAAAAACTGAAGCTTTCTTT
d_gene: .
v_gene: TRBV5-6
j_gene: TRBJ1-1
len: 17
abundance: .

CDR3aa: CASSGEQGAVVNQPQHF
CDR3nt: TGTGCCAGCAGTGGGGAGCAGGGGGCGGTCGTAAATCAGCCCCAGCATTTT
d_gene: TRBD1
v_gene: TRBV25-1
j_gene: TRBJ1-5
len: 17
abundance: .

CDR3aa: CASSLETILGPTRTGVTEAFF
CDR3nt: TGCGCCAGCAGCTTGGAAACCATCCTGGGTCCTACTCGGACAGGGGTAACTGAAGCTTTCTTT
d_gene: TRBD1
v_gene: TRBV5-1
j_gene: TRBJ1-1
len: 21
abundance: .

CDR3aa: CASTRTAYEQYF
CDR3nt: TGTGCCAGCACCCGGACAGCCTACGAGCAGTACTTC
d_gene: .
v_gene: TRBV6-1
j_gene: TRBJ2-7
len: 12
abundance: .

CDR3aa: CASSTGRAGFRSSPLHF
CDR3nt: TGTGCCAGTAGTACAGGGCGGGCAGGGTTCCGCTCTTCACCCCTCCACTTT
d_gene: .
v_gene: TRBV19
j_gene: TRBJ1-6
len: 17
abundance: few

CDR3aa: CASSTRAGTSGRGETQYF
CDR3nt: TGTGCCAGCAGCACCCGGGCGGGGACTAGCGGGAGAGGAGAGACCCAGTACTTC
d_gene: TRBD2
v_gene: TRBV7-2
j_gene: TRBJ2-5
len: 18
abundance: .

CDR3aa: CASSQPGLAGVNEQFF
CDR3nt: TGCGCCAGCAGCCAACCGGGACTAGCGGGAGTCAATGAGCAGTTCTTC
d_gene: TRBD2
v_gene: TRBV5-1
j_gene: TRBJ2-1
len: 16
abundance: .

CDR3aa: CASSVGPILNTEAFF
CDR3nt: TGTGCCAGCAGCGTGGGACCGATACTAAACACTGAAGCTTTCTTT
d_gene: .
v_gene: TRBV7-9
j_gene: TRBJ1-1
len: 15
abundance: .

CDR3aa: CAWTARENTEAFF
CDR3nt: TGTGCCTGGACCGCCCGGGAAAACACTGAAGCTTTCTTT
d_gene: .
v_gene: TRBV30
j_gene: TRBJ1-1
len: 13
abundance: once

CDR3aa: CASSAQTGSYEQYF
CDR3nt: TGCGCCAGCAGCGCACAGACAGGATCCTACGAGCAGTACTTC
d_gene: .
v_gene: TRBV5-1
j_gene: TRBJ2-7
len: 14
abundance: .

CDR3aa: CASTPRLGGIYEQYF
CDR3nt: TGTGCCAGCACCCCCCGTCTAGGGGGCATCTACGAGCAGTACTTC
d_gene: TRBD1
v_gene: TRBV28
j_gene: TRBJ2-7
len: 15
abundance: .

CDR3aa: CASSLQGTVVNEQFF
CDR3nt: TGTGCCAGCTCACTTCAGGGGACAGTCGTCAATGAGCAGTTCTTC
d_gene: TRBD1
v_gene: TRBV18
j_gene: TRBJ2-1
len: 15
abundance: .

CDR3aa: CASSQERNEQFF
CDR3nt: TGTGCCAGCAGCCAAGAGAGAAATGAGCAGTTCTTC
d_gene: .
v_gene: TRBV14
j_gene: TRBJ2-1
len: 12
abundance: .